The 2 T cell receptor beta chains below come from one sample, sequenced in a study of blood T cell repertoires in COVID-19. Libraries were prepared by immunoSEQ multiplex PCR; TCRdb keeps only in-frame clonotypes and omits some of them. The sample shows approximately 140,000 clones, about nine tenths of them seen only once. The material sequenced was peripheral blood. The receptors were sampled from a human donor in a cohort sampled during active COVID-19.

This rearrangement joins TRBV7-8 to TRBJ1-1; D uncertain. CDR1 is SGHVS, CDR2 FQNEAQ, per germline. Between the trimmed V and J ends, which lost 1 base and 1 base, there was a span of 7 bases. The CDR3 extends over 14 amino acids. Here the CDR3 DNA reads TGTGCCAGCAGCTTAGGTCGGTGGAACACTGAAGCTTTCTTT. Translated: CASSLGRWNTEAFF.

Worth noting for this clone: Sequence at one end of the junction differs from germline and may be a read error. V and J are TRBV11-2 and TRBJ2-7, with TRBD2 matching over 7 bases. The CDR3 contains 12 residues. CDR1 SGHAT and CDR2 FQNNGV come from the germline V gene. In DNA, the CDR3 is TGTGCCAGCAGTCTGCCTTTCCGGGGGGAACACTTC. Its protein is CASSLPFRGEHF.